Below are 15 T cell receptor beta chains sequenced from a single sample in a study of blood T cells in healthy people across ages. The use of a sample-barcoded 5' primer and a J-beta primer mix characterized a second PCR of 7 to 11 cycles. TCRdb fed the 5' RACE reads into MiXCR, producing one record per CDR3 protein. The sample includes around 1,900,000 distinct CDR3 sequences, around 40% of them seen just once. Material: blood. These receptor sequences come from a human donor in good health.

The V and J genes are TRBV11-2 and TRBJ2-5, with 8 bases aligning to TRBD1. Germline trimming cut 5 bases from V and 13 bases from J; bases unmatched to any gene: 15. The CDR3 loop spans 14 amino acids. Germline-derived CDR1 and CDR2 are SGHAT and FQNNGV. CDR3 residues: CASSDDRGALERYF. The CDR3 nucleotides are TGTGCCAGCAGCGACGACAGGGGCGCCCTCGAGCGGTACTTC.

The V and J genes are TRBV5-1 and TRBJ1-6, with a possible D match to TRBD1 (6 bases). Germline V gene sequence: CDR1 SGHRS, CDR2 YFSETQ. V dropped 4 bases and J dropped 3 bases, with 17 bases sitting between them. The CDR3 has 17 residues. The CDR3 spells CASSPGHHRDYNSPLHF. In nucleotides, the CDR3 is TGCGCCAGCAGCCCGGGGCACCACAGGGACTATAATTCACCCCTCCACTTT.

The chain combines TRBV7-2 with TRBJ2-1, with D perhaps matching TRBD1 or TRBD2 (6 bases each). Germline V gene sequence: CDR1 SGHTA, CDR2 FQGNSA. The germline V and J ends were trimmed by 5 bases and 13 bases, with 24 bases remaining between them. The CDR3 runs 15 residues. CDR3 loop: CASSGGHRGPETQFF. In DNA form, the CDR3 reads TGTGCCAGCAGCGGGGGACACCGGGGGCCAGAGACCCAGTTCTTC.

CDR3 residues: CASSGGGPTGELREQYF. The CDR3 DNA sequence: TGTGCCAGCAGCGGAGGGGGACCGACAGGGGAATTACGGGAGCAGTACTTC. The V call is TRBV7-8, the J call TRBJ2-7; 8 nucleotides align to TRBD1. The CDR3 is 17 residues long. CDR1 and CDR2 (germline): SGHVS, FQNEAQ. V was pared by 5 bases and J by 7 bases, with 19 bases of the junction left unmatched.

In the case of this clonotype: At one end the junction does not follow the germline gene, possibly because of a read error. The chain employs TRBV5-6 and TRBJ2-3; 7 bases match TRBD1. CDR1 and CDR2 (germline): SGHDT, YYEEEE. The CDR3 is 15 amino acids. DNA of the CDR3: TGTGCCAGCAGCTTCCCGGCAGGGGGAACAGGTACGCAGTATTTT. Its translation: CASSFPAGGTGTQYF.

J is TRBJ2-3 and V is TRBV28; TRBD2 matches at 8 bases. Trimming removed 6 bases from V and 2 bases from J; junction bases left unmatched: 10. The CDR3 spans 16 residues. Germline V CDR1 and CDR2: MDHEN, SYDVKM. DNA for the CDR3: TGTGCCAGCAGCCTCCCTAGCGGGCCAATCACAGATACGCAGTATTTT. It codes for CASSLPSGPITDTQYF.

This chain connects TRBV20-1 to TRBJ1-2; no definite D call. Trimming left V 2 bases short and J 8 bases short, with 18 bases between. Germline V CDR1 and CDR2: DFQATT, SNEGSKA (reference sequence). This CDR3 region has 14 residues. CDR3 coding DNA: TGCAGTGCTAGAAACGACTTCAGAACGTTGGGCTACACCTTC. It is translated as CSARNDFRTLGYTF.

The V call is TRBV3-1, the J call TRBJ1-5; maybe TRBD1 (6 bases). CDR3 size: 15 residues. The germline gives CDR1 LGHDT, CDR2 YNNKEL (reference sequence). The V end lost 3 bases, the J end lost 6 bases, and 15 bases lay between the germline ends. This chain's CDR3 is CASSQDGTLFQPQHF. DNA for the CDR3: TGTGCCAGCAGCCAGGACGGGACACTATTTCAGCCCCAGCATTTT.

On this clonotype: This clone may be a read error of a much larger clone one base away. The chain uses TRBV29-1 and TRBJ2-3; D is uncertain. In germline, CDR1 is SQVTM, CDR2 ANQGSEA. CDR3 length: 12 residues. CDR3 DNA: TGCAGCGTTCGCACTGGAACAGATGCGCAGTATTTT. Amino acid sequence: CSVRTGTDAQYF.

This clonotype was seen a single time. CDR3 region: CASRRLAVRGETQYF. CDR3 DNA sequence: TGTGCCAGCAGGAGGCTAGCGGTCAGGGGAGAGACCCAGTACTTC. The chain combines TRBV2 with TRBJ2-5; D might be TRBD2 (7 bases). The V gene lost 6 bases and the J gene lost 4 bases, with 18 bases spanning the gap. CDR1 is SNHLY, CDR2 FYNNEI, per germline. There are 15 residues in the CDR3.

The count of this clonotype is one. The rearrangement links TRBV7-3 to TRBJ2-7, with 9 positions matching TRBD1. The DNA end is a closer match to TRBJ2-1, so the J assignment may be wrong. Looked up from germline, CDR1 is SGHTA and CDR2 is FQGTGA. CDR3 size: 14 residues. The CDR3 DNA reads TGTGCCAGCAAACAGGGGGCTGGAGACAATGAGCAGTTCTTC. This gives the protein CASKQGAGDNEQFF.

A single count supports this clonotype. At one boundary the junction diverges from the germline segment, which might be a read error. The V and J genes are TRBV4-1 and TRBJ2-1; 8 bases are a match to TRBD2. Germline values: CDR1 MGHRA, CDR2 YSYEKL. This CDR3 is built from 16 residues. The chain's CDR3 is CASSQGRGGAYSEQFF. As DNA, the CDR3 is TGCGCCAGCAGCCAAGGTCGGGGGGGCGCCTACAGTGAGCAGTTCTTC.

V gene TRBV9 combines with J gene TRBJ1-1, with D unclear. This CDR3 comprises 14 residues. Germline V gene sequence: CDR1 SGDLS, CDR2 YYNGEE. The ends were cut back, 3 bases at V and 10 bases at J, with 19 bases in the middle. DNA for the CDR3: TGTGCCAGCAGCGGCCCATCCGTGGGCCTCGGAGCTTTCTTT. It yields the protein CASSGPSVGLGAFF.

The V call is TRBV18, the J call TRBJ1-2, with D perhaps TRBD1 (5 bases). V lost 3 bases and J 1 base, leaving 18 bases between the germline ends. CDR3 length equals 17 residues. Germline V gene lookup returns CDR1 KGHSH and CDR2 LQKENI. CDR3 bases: TGTGCCAGCTCACCTACTCCCGACAGCTTATTTAACTATGGCTACACCTTC. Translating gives CASSPTPDSLFNYGYTF.

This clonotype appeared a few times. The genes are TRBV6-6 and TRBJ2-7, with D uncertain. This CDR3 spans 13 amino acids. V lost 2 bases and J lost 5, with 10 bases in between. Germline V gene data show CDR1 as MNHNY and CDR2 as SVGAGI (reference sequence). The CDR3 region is CASSYLILHEQYF. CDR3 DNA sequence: TGTGCCAGCAGTTACCTTATACTCCACGAGCAGTACTTC.